This is a list of T cell receptor beta chains from one sample in a study of blood T cell repertoires in COVID-19. Sequencing was performed with immunoSEQ multiplex PCR; in TCRdb, only in-frame clones are kept and a portion is missing. The data hold roughly 220,000 clones, with roughly nine tenths observed a single time. The sample was PBMCs or T cells enriched from blood (not recorded which). These receptors all stem from a woman aged 30 to 39 who had recovered from COVID-19. Each CDR3 is given with its conserved first and last residue. A D gene is named only where the DNA matches it firmly. Clone size is not always given. Where it is, it says once, few, many or a class for expanded clones.

V gene	CDR3 length	clone size	D gene	J gene	CDR3 DNA	CDR3 protein
TRBV13	14	NA	TRBD1	TRBJ1-1	TGTGCCAGCAGCCCTAACAGGGGGAGGACTGAAGCTTTCTTT	CASSPNRGRTEAFF
TRBV6-2/TRBV6-3	14	NA	TRBD1	TRBJ1-2	TGTGCCAGCAGTTACCGGACAGGGACTTATGGCTACACCTTC	CASSYRTGTYGYTF
TRBV9	16	NA	TRBD1	TRBJ1-6	TGTGCCAGCAGCGGAACCGGGACAGGGGTCTATTCACCCCTCCACTTT	CASSGTGTGVYSPLHF
TRBV10-2	14	NA	NA	TRBJ1-6	TGCGCCAGCACCTTTGGGGGGGGCAATTCACCCCTCCACTTT	CASTFGGGNSPLHF
TRBV10-3	14	NA	NA	TRBJ1-2	TGTGCCATCAGTGAGTCGGGGACAAACTATGGCTACACCTTC	CAISESGTNYGYTF
TRBV14	15	NA	NA	TRBJ2-1	TGTGCCAGCAGCCTCCCGGGAAACTACTTTCATGAGCAGTTCTTC	CASSLPGNYFHEQFF
TRBV7-9	12	once	NA	TRBJ2-1	TGTGCCAGCCGGGACATCTACAATGAGCAGTTCTTC	CASRDIYNEQFF
TRBV5-5	14	NA	NA	TRBJ1-2	TGTGCCAGCAGCTTGGCGGGCAGGGACTATGGCTACACCTTC	CASSLAGRDYGYTF
TRBV4-2	15	NA	TRBD1	TRBJ2-7	TGTGCCAGCAGCCAACCTGGGACAGGGTCGAGGGAGCAGTACTTC	CASSQPGTGSREQYF
TRBV21-1	15	NA	NA	TRBJ2-4	TGTGCCAGCAGCTTGGGGGGGACCCCAAAAAACATTCAGTACTTC	CASSLGGTPKNIQYF
TRBV4-3	16	few	NA	TRBJ1-2	TGCGCCAGCAGCCAAGATCTAGCAGCCCTTAACTATGGCTACACCTTC	CASSQDLAALNYGYTF
TRBV5-6	14	NA	NA	TRBJ1-6	TGTGCCAGCAGCCCCCTCCTAGCAGCTTCACCCCTCCACTTT	CASSPLLAASPLHF
TRBV7-2	16	NA	TRBD1	TRBJ1-1	TGTGCCAGCAGCTTACGGACAGGGGGCGTGAACACTGAAGCTTTCTTT	CASSLRTGGVNTEAFF
TRBV3-1/TRBV3-2	12	NA	NA	TRBJ1-1	TGTGCCAGCAGCCAACCCAACAGGGAAGCTTTCTTT	CASSQPNREAFF
TRBV6-2/TRBV6-3	13	NA	NA	TRBJ1-2	TGTGCCAGCAGTTTTGATAGGGGGTATGGCTACACCTTC	CASSFDRGYGYTF
TRBV6-5	15	NA	TRBD1	TRBJ2-2	TGTGCCAGCACCGAAAGGGACAGGCATGCCGGGGAGCTGTTTTTT	CASTERDRHAGELFF
TRBV10-3	17	NA	TRBD2	TRBJ2-1	TGTGCCATCAGTAGTCGTGATAGCGGGATAGTTGTGGGGGAGCAGTTCTTC	CAISSRDSGIVVGEQFF
TRBV7-3	16	NA	NA	TRBJ1-2	TGTGCCAGCAGCCCAACCCTTCTTACAGGGAAAAGAGGCTACACCTTC	CASSPTLLTGKRGYTF
TRBV7-3	13	NA	NA	TRBJ2-5	TGTGCCAGCAGCTTAGGGGACTTAGGGACCCAGTACTTC	CASSLGDLGTQYF
TRBV5-4	15	once	NA	TRBJ2-5	TGTGCCAGCAGCCCCCAGGCCGCAAGTGGAGAGACCCAGTACTTC	CASSPQAASGETQYF
TRBV5-1	15	once	TRBD2	TRBJ2-7	TGCGCCAGCAGCTTGGCTAGCGGGGTTTCCTACGAGCAGTACTTC	CASSLASGVSYEQYF
TRBV5-6	17	NA	TRBD1	TRBJ2-3	TGTGCCAGCAGCTTGGAAGGCAGGGGGATGTCTACGGATACGCAGTATTTT	CASSLEGRGMSTDTQYF
TRBV7-8	16	NA	NA	TRBJ1-6	TGTGCCAGCAGCCGAAGGACAGAAGGATTCGGATCACCCCTCCACTTT	CASSRRTEGFGSPLHF
TRBV6-6	15	NA	TRBD1	TRBJ2-3	TGTGCCAGCAGCACCGGGACAGCCGCGACAGATACGCAGTATTTT	CASSTGTAATDTQYF
TRBV5-4	17	NA	TRBD2	TRBJ2-5	TGTGCCAGCAGCCTACCGGGGCTAGCGGGGGGGCAAGAGACCCAGTACTTC	CASSLPGLAGGQETQYF